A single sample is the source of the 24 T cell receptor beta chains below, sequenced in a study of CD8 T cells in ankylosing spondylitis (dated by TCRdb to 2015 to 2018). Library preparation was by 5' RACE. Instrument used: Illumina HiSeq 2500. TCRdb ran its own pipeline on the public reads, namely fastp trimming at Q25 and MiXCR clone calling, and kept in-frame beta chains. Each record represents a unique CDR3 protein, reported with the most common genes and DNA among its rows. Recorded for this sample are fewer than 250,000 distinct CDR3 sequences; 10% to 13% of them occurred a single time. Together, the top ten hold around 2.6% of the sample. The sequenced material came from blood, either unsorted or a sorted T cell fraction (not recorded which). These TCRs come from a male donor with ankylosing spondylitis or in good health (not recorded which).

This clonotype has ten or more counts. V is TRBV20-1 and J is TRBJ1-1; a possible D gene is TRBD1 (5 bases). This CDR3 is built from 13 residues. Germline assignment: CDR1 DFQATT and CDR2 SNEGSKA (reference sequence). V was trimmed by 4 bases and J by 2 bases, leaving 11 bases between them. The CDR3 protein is CSATQGANTEAFF. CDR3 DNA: TGCAGTGCTACCCAGGGAGCTAACACTGAAGCTTTCTTT.

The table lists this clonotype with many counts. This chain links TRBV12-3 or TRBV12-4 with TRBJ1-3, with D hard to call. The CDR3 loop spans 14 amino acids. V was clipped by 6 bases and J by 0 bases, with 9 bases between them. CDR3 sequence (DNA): TGTGCCAGCAGCCCCCTGGGCTCTGGAAACACCATATATTTT. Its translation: CASSPLGSGNTIYF.

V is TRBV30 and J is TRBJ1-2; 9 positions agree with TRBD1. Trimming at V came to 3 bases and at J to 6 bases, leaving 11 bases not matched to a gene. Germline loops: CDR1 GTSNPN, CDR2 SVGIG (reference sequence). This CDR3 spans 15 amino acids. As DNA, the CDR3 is TGTGCCTGGAGCCTGCTCCCCCGGGACAGGGATGGCTACACCTTC. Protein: CAWSLLPRDRDGYTF.

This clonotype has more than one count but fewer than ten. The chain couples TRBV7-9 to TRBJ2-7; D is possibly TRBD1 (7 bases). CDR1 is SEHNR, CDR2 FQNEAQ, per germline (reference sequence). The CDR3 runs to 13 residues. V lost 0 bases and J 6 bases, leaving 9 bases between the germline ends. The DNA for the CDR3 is TGTGCCAGCAGCTTAGCGCAGGGGGGCGAGCAGTACTTC. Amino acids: CASSLAQGGEQYF.

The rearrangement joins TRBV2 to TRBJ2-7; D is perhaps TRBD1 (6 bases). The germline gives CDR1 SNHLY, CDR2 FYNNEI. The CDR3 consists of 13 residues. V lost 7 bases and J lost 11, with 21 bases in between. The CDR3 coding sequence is TGTGCCAGCAATGGACAGTCTCGGCATTCGGAGTACTTC. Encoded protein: CASNGQSRHSEYF.

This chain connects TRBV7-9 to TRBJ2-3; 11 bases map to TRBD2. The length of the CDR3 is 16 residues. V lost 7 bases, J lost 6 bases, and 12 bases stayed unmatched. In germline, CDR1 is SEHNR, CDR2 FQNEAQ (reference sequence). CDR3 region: CASTPGSGGATDTQYF. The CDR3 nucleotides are TGTGCCAGCACCCCGGGTAGCGGGGGGGCCACGGATACGCAGTATTTT.

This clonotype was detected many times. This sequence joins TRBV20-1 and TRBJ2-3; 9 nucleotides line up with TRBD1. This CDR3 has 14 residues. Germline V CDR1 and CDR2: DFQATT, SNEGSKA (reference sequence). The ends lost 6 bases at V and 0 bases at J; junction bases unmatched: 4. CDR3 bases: TGCAGTGCACTCGACAGGGGGAGCACAGATACGCAGTATTTT. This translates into CSALDRGSTDTQYF.

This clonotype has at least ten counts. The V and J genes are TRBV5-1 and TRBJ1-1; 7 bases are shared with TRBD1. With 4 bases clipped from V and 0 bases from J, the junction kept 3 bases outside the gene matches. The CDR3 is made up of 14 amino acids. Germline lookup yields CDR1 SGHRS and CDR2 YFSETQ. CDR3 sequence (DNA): TGCGCCAGCAGCACAACAGGGGTGAACACTGAAGCTTTCTTT. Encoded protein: CASSTTGVNTEAFF.

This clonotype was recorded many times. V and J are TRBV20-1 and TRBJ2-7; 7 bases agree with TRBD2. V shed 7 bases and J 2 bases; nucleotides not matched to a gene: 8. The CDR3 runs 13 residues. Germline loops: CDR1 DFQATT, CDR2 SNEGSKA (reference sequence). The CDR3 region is CSVPSGDAYEQYF. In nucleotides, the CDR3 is TGCAGTGTTCCCAGCGGGGACGCCTACGAGCAGTACTTC.

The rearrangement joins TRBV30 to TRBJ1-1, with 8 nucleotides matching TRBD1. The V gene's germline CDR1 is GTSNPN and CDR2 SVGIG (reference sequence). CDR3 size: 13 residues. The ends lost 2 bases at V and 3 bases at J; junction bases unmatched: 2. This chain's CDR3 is CAWSSDRDTEAFF. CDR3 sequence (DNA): TGTGCCTGGAGTTCGGACAGGGACACTGAAGCTTTCTTT.

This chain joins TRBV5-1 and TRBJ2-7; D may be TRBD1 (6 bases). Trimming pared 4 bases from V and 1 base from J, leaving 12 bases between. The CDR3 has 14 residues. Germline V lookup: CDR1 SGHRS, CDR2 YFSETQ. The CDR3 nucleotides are TGCGCCAGCAGCCAGGTGGACAGATCCTACGAGCAGTACTTC. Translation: CASSQVDRSYEQYF.

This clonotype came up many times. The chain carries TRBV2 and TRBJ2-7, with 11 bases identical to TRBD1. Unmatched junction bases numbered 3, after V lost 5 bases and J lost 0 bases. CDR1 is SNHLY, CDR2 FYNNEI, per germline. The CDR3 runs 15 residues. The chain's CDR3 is CASSLGTGGSYEQYF. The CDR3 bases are TGTGCCAGCAGTCTAGGGACAGGGGGCTCCTACGAGCAGTACTTC.

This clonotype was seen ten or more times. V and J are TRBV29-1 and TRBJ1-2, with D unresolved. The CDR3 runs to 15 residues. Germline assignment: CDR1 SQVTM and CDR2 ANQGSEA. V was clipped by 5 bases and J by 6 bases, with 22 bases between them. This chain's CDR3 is CSVWSRRVVGDGYTF. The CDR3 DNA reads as TGCAGCGTTTGGAGCAGGAGGGTAGTAGGAGATGGCTACACCTTC.

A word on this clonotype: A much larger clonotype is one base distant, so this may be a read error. CDR3 loop: CASGGAAESSYEKYF. In DNA form, the CDR3 reads TGTGCCAGCGGGGGGGCAGCGGAGAGCTCCTACGAGAAGTACTTC. This chain links TRBV6-1 with TRBJ2-7; D possibly corresponds to TRBD2 (7 bases). The germline V gene has CDR1 MNHNS and CDR2 SASEGT. This CDR3 is 15 amino acids long.

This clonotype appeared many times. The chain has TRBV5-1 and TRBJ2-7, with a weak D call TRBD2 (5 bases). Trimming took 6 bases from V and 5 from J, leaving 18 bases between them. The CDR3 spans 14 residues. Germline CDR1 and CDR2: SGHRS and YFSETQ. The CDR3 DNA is TGCGCCAGCAAGCTCGGGGTTATTGTGGACGAGCAGTACTTC. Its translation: CASKLGVIVDEQYF.

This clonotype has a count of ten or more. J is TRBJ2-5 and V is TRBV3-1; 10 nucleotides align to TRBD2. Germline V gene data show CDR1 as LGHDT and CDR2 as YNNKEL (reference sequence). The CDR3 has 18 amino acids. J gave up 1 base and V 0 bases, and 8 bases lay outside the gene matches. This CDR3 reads CASSQDRASGSIQETQYF. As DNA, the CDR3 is TGTGCCAGCAGCCAAGACAGGGCTAGCGGGAGTATCCAAGAGACCCAGTACTTC.

CDR3 loop: CASSQDVDITYGYTF. The CDR3 DNA is TGTGCCAGCAGCCAAGATGTCGATATCACCTATGGCTACACCTTC. The chain carries TRBV4-2 and TRBJ1-2; no definite D call. The V gene's germline CDR1 is LGHNA and CDR2 YNFKEQ. The germline V and J ends were trimmed by 0 bases and 4 bases, with 12 bases remaining between them. This CDR3 spans 15 amino acids.

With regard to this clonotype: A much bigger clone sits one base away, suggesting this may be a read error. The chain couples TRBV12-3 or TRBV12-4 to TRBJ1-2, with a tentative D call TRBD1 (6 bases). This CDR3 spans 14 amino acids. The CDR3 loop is CASSPGQNNYSYTF. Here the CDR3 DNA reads TGTGCCAGCAGTCCCGGACAGAATAACTATAGCTACACCTTC.

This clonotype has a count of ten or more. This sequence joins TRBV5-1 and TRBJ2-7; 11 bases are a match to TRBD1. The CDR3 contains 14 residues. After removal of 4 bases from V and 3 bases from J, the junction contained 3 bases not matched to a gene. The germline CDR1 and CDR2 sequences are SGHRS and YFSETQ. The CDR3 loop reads CASSGGQGVYEQYF. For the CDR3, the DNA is TGCGCCAGCAGCGGGGGACAGGGGGTCTACGAGCAGTACTTC.

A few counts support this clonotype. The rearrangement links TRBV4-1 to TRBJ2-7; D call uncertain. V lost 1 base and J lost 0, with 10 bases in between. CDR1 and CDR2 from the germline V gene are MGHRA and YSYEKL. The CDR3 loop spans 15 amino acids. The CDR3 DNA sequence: TGCGCCAGCAGCCAAGTGCGAGACGCCTCCTACGAGCAGTACTTC. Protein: CASSQVRDASYEQYF.

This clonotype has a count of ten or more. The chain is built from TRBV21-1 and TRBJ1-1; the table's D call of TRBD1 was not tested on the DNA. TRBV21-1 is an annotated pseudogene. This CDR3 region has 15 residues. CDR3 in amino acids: CASSPLGVRGTEAFF. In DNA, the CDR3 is TGTGCCAGCAGCCCCCTGGGGGTCCGAGGGACTGAAGCTTTCTTT.

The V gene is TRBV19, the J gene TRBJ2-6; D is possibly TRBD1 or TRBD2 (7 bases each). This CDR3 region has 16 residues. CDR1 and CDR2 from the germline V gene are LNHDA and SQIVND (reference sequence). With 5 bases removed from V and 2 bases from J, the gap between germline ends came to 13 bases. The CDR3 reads CASSPGGATGANVLTF. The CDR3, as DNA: TGTGCCAGTAGTCCAGGGGGGGCAACTGGGGCCAACGTCCTGACTTTC.

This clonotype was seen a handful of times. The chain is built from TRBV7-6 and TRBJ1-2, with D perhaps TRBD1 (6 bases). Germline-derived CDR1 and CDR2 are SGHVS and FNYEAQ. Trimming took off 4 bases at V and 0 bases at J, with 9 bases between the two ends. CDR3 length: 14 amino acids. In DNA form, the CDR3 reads TGTGCCAGCAGCTCGGGACACCCTAACTATGGCTACACCTTC. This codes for CASSSGHPNYGYTF.

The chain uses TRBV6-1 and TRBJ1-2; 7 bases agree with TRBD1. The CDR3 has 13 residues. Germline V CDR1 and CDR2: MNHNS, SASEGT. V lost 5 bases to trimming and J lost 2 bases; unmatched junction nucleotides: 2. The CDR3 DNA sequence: TGTGCCAGCAGTAAGGACAGGAACTATGGCTACACCTTC. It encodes CASSKDRNYGYTF.